Listed here is a single T cell receptor (beta chain). The antigen remains undetermined. J lost 2 bases, V lost 6 bases, and 9 bases had no gene match. Per the germline V gene, CDR1 is LNHNV and CDR2 is YYDKDF (reference sequence). The CDR3 covers 16 residues. The record originates from a study of CD8 T cells in Susac syndrome. Broader study findings: The study admitted that it had a relatively small number of individuals in its TCR sequencing and HLA analysis.

Random hexamers were used to reverse transcribe the RNA input (roughly 0.5 to 1 ug). immunoSEQ multiplex PCR amplified TCR beta CDR3 across 54 Vbeta, 13 Jbeta. From the immunoSEQ multiplex PCR reads, TCRdb called clonotypes with MiXCR, one entry per CDR3 protein. This table holds about 240,000 distinct CDR3 sequences, about 96% found once. V gene TRBV15 combines with J gene TRBJ1-3; TRBD1 matches 8 bases. Material for sequencing was CD4+ T cells from PBMCs. This TCR was sampled from a human donor with Susac syndrome. The CDR3 DNA reads as TGTGCCACCAGAGACCCAGGGGGCGCCACTGGAAACACCATATATTTT. This codes for CATRDPGGATGNTIYF.